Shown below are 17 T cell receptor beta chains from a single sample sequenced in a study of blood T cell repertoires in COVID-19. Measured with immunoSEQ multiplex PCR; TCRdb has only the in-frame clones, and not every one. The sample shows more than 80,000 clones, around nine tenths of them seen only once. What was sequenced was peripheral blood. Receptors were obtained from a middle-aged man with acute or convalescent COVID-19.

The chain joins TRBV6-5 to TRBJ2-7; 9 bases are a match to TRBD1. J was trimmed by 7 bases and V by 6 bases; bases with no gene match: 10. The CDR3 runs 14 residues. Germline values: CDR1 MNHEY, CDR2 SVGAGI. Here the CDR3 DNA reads TGTGCCAGCAGCCCCGGGACAGGGTATTTTGAGCAGTACTTC. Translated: CASSPGTGYFEQYF.

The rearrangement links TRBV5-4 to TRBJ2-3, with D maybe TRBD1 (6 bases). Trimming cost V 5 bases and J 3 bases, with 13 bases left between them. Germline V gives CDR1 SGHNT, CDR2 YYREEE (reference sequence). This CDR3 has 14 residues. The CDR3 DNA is TGTGCCAGCAGTCCGGACAGCTGGACAGATACGCAGTATTTT. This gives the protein CASSPDSWTDTQYF. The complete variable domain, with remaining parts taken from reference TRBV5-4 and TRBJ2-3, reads ETGVTQSPTHLIKTRGQQVTLRCSSQSGHNTVSWYQQALGQGPQFIFQYYREEENGRGNFPPRFSGLQFPNYSSELNVNALELDDSALYLCASSPDSWTDTQYFGPGTRLTVL.

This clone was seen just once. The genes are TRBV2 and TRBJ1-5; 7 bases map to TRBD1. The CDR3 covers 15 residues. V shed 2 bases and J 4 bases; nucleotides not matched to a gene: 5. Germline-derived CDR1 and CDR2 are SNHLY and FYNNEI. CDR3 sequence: CASSEMGQTNQPQHF. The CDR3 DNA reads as TGTGCCAGCAGTGAAATGGGACAGACTAATCAGCCCCAGCATTTT.

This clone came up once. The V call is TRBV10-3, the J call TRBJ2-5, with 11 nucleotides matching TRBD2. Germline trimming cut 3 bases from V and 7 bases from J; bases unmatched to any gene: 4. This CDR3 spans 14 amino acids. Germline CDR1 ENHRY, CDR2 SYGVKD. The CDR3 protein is CAISDASGGTTQYF. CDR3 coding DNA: TGTGCCATCAGTGATGCTAGCGGGGGGACGACCCAGTACTTC.

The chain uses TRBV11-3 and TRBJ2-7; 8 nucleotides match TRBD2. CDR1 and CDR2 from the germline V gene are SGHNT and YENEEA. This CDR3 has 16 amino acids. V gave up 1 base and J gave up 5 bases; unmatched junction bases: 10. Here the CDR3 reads CASSLAVAGGINEQYF. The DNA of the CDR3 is TGTGCCAGCAGCTTAGCAGTCGCGGGGGGTATCAACGAGCAGTACTTC.

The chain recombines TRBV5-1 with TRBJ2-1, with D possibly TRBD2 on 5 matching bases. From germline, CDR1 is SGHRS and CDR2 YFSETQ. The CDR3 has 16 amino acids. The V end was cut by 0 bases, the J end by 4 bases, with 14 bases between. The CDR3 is CASSLAFRSEYNEQFF. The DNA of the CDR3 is TGCGCCAGCAGCTTGGCTTTTCGTAGCGAATACAATGAGCAGTTCTTC.

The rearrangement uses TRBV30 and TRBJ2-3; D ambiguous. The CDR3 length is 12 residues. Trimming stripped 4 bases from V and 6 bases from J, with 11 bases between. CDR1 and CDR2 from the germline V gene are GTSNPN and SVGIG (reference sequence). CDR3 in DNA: TGTGCCTGGAAAACCCCCGGGGATACGCAGTATTTT. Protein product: CAWKTPGDTQYF.

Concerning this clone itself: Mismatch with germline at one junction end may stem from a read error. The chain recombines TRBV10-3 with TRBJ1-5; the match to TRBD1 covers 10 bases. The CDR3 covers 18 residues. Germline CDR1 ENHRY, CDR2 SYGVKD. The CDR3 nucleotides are TGTGCCATCGGTGAGGGACAGGGGTTCCCTTATAGCAATCAGCCCCAGCATTTT. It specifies CAIGEGQGFPYSNQPQHF.

The CDR3 nucleotides are TGTGCCAGCAGCTTGTCGGCGACTGCAACTAATGAAAAACTGTTTTTT. Residues: CASSLSATATNEKLFF. The chain combines TRBV5-4 with TRBJ1-4; D ambiguous. Between the trimmed V and J ends, which lost 1 base and 0 bases, there was a span of 10 bases. The V gene's germline CDR1 is SGHNT and CDR2 YYREEE (reference sequence). The CDR3 is 16 amino acids.

CDR3 in amino acids: CASSPDGTGSGNTIYF. The CDR3 DNA sequence: TGTGCCAGCTCACCCGACGGGACAGGTTCTGGAAACACCATATATTTT. The rearrangement joins TRBV18 to TRBJ1-3, with 8 bases lining up with TRBD1. This CDR3 is built from 16 residues. With 3 bases clipped from V and 1 base from J, the junction kept 5 bases outside the gene matches. Germline values: CDR1 KGHSH, CDR2 LQKENI.

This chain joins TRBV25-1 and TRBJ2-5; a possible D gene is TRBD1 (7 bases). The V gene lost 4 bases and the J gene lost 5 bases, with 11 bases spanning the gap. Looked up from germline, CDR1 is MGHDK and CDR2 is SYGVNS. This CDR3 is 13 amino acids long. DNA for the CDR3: TGTGCCAGCAGTGTGACAGGGAGGGAGACCCAGTACTTC. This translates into CASSVTGRETQYF. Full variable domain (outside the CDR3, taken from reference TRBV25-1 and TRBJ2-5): EADIYQTPRYLVIGTGKKITLECSQTMGHDKMYWYQQDPGMELHLIHYSYGVNSTEKGDLSSESTVSRIRTEHFPLTLESARPSHTSQYLCASSVTGRETQYFGPGTRLLVL.

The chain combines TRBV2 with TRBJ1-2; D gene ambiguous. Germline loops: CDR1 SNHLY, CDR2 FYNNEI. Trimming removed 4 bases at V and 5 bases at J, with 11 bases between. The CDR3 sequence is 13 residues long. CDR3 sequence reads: CASSGRVNYGYTF. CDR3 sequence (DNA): TGTGCCAGCAGTGGGAGGGTGAATTATGGCTACACCTTC.

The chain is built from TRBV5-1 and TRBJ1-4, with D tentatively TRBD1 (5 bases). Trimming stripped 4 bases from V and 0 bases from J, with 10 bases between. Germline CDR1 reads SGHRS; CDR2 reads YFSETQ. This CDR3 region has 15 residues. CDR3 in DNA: TGCGCCAGCAGCCCGAAGACAGCAACTAATGAAAAACTGTTTTTT. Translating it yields CASSPKTATNEKLFF.

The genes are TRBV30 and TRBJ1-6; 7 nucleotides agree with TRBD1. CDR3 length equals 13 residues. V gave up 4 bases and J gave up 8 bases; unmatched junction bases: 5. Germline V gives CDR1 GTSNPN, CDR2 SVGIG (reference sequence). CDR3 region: CAWIRQGYSPLHF. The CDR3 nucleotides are TGTGCCTGGATTAGACAGGGCTATTCACCCCTCCACTTT.

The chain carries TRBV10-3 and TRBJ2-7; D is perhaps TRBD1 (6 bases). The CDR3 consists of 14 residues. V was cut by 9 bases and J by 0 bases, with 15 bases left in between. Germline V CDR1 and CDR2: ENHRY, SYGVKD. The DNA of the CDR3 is TGTGCCATTCATAACCGGGACACCTCCTACGAGCAGTACTTC. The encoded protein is CAIHNRDTSYEQYF.

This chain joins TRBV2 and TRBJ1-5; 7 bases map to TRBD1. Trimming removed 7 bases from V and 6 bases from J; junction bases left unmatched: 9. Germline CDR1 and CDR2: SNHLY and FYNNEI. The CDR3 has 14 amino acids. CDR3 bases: TGTGCCAGCAACCGAGGAGGGGGCCGTCAGCCCCAGCATTTT. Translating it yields CASNRGGGRQPQHF.

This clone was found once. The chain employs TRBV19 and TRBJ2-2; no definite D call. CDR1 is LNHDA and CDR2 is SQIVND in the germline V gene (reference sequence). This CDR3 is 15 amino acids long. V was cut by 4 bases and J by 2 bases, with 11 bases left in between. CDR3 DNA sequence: TGTGCCAGTAGTAAGTTCTACTCAAACACCGGGGAGCTGTTTTTT. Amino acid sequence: CASSKFYSNTGELFF.